The TCR beta chain under discussion was sequenced for a study of blood T cells in healthy people across ages. Study-level points and caveats: Per-million-T-cell TCR beta diversity fell roughly linearly with age.

Germline-derived CDR1 and CDR2 are DFQATT and SNEGSKA (reference sequence). The CDR3 loop spans 13 amino acids. V was shortened by 0 bases and J by 6 bases, with 11 bases between the two germline ends. About this clonotype itself: The antigen is undetermined.

With a J-beta primer mix and a sample-barcoded 5' primer, a second PCR ran 7 to 11 cycles. With 12 random nucleotides, a template-switch adaptor tagged each individual cDNA molecule. Each of the samples gave a minimum of 2.5 million paired-end reads that contained CDR3. TCRdb itself ran the 5' RACE reads through MiXCR, one entry per CDR3 protein. The data contain 1.5 million to 2 million distinct CDR3 sequences, approximately 30% of them singletons. Samples had at least 7 million PBMCs isolated from them. The sequenced sample consisted of blood. The TCR sequence derives from a woman in her twenties or thirties in good health. The chain carries TRBV20-1 and TRBJ1-1; D is perhaps TRBD1 (6 bases). CDR3 sequence reads: CSARENNRAEAFF. As DNA, the CDR3 is TGCAGTGCTAGAGAGAACAACAGGGCTGAAGCTTTCTTT.